Listed below are T cell receptor beta chains from one sample, sequenced in a study of response to subunit inactivated influenza vaccine. TCRdb passed the RT-PCR reads through MiXCR, listing each CDR3 protein once. The profile shows approximately 490,000 distinct CDR3 sequences, approximately 7.7% of them singletons. Source: PBMCs from blood, taken around 2 years after vaccination. Receptors were obtained from a man between 50 and 75 years old who received an inactivated influenza vaccine. CDR3s include the opening cysteine and the closing phenylalanine or tryptophan. A D gene is named only where the DNA matches it firmly. Size tells how often a clone was seen (once, few, many) or the class of an expanded clone, and some rows leave it out.

CDR3 length: 17
D gene: .
clone size: .
J gene: TRBJ2-1
V gene: TRBV5-5
CDR3 DNA: TGTGCCAGCAGCTTGCCACCCTTTATGGGGGGATTCAATGAGCAGTTCTTC
CDR3 protein: CASSLPPFMGGFNEQFF

CDR3 length: 15
D gene: .
clone size: few
J gene: TRBJ2-7
V gene: TRBV11-2
CDR3 DNA: TGTGCCAGCTCCGGGACAACAAAAATATCCTACGAGCAGTACTTC
CDR3 protein: CASSGTTKISYEQYF

CDR3 length: 15
D gene: .
clone size: many
J gene: TRBJ1-1
V gene: TRBV6-1
CDR3 DNA: TGTGCCACCTTCCCCCAAAGACAGATGAACACTGAAGCTTTCTTT
CDR3 protein: CATFPQRQMNTEAFF

CDR3 length: 15
D gene: .
clone size: .
J gene: TRBJ2-2
V gene: TRBV5-1
CDR3 DNA: TGCGCCAGCAGCTTGGACAGCGCAAACACCGGGGAGCTGTTTTTT
CDR3 protein: CASSLDSANTGELFF

CDR3 length: 15
D gene: .
clone size: .
J gene: TRBJ2-1
V gene: TRBV20-1
CDR3 DNA: TGCAGTGCTAGGGGTTGGCTAGCGCAGGACAATGAGCAGTTCTTC
CDR3 protein: CSARGWLAQDNEQFF

CDR3 length: 13
D gene: .
clone size: few
J gene: TRBJ2-2
V gene: TRBV29-1
CDR3 DNA: TGCAGCGTTGATGGGCAGATCACCGGGGAGCTGTTTTTT
CDR3 protein: CSVDGQITGELFF

CDR3 length: 14
D gene: .
clone size: few
J gene: TRBJ2-7
V gene: TRBV20-1
CDR3 DNA: TGCAGTCTTAATGGCGGGAACTCAGCCTACGAGCAGTACTTC
CDR3 protein: CSLNGGNSAYEQYF

CDR3 length: 13
D gene: .
clone size: many
J gene: TRBJ1-1
V gene: TRBV12-3/TRBV12-4
CDR3 DNA: TGTGCCAGCAGTTTTGCGAGGAACACTGAAGCTTTCTTT
CDR3 protein: CASSFARNTEAFF

CDR3 length: 14
D gene: .
clone size: few
J gene: TRBJ2-7
V gene: TRBV6-2/TRBV6-3
CDR3 DNA: TGTGCCAGCCTAAAGGGGACCCTCACCTACGAGCAGTACTTC
CDR3 protein: CASLKGTLTYEQYF

CDR3 length: 12
D gene: .
clone size: few
J gene: TRBJ2-2
V gene: TRBV2
CDR3 DNA: TGTGCCAGCGGGGGATCCACCGGGGAGCTGTTTTTT
CDR3 protein: CASGGSTGELFF

CDR3 length: 16
D gene: .
clone size: .
J gene: TRBJ1-1
V gene: TRBV5-1
CDR3 DNA: TGCGCCAGCAGCAGCTTGGGCTCGGGGGGGAACACTGAAGCTTTCTTT
CDR3 protein: CASSSLGSGGNTEAFF

CDR3 length: 16
D gene: .
clone size: many
J gene: TRBJ2-7
V gene: TRBV3-1
CDR3 DNA: TGTGCCAGCAGCCATGAGGGGGAAACTAGGACCTACGAGCAGTACTTC
CDR3 protein: CASSHEGETRTYEQYF

CDR3 length: 14
D gene: .
clone size: few
J gene: TRBJ2-5
V gene: TRBV24-1
CDR3 DNA: TGTGCCACCAGTGACTCCGGGATACAAGAGACCCAGTACTTC
CDR3 protein: CATSDSGIQETQYF

CDR3 length: 16
D gene: .
clone size: .
J gene: TRBJ2-1
V gene: TRBV27
CDR3 DNA: TGTGCCAGCAGCCTTATCTCCCAGGTTGGGTTTTATGAGCAGTTCTTC
CDR3 protein: CASSLISQVGFYEQFF

CDR3 length: 14
D gene: .
clone size: many
J gene: TRBJ1-1
V gene: TRBV12-3/TRBV12-4
CDR3 DNA: TGTGCCAGCAGTTTAGACAGTTTGAACACTGAAGCTTTCTTT
CDR3 protein: CASSLDSLNTEAFF

CDR3 length: 15
D gene: TRBD1
clone size: many
J gene: TRBJ2-2
V gene: TRBV12-3/TRBV12-4
CDR3 DNA: TGTGCCAGCACCTTAAGACAGGGAAACACCGGGGAGCTGTTTTTT
CDR3 protein: CASTLRQGNTGELFF

CDR3 length: 16
D gene: TRBD1
clone size: few
J gene: TRBJ2-2
V gene: TRBV28
CDR3 DNA: TGTGCCAGCAGTTCCTCGGGACAGATAAACACCGGGGAGCTGTTTTTT
CDR3 protein: CASSSSGQINTGELFF

CDR3 length: 15
D gene: TRBD2
clone size: few
J gene: TRBJ2-1
V gene: TRBV5-1
CDR3 DNA: TGCGCCAGCAGCCCGGGACTAGCGGGAGGACATGAGCAGTTCTTC
CDR3 protein: CASSPGLAGGHEQFF

CDR3 length: 13
D gene: TRBD1
clone size: many
J gene: TRBJ2-1
V gene: TRBV7-9
CDR3 DNA: TGTGCCAGCAGATGGACAGGGTTGGATGAGCAGTTCTTC
CDR3 protein: CASRWTGLDEQFF

CDR3 length: 13
D gene: .
clone size: few
J gene: TRBJ1-1
V gene: TRBV3-1
CDR3 DNA: TGTGCCAGCAGCCCGCGGGCGAACACTGAAGCTTTCTTT
CDR3 protein: CASSPRANTEAFF

CDR3 length: 16
D gene: .
clone size: many
J gene: TRBJ1-3
V gene: TRBV5-1
CDR3 DNA: TGCGCCAGCAGCTCAAGTGTAGCGGGGTCTGGAAACACCATATATTTT
CDR3 protein: CASSSSVAGSGNTIYF

CDR3 length: 13
D gene: TRBD1
clone size: .
J gene: TRBJ2-3
V gene: TRBV27
CDR3 DNA: TGTGCCAGCAGTCACTTGGACAGGGATACGCAGTATTTT
CDR3 protein: CASSHLDRDTQYF

CDR3 length: 19
D gene: TRBD2
clone size: .
J gene: TRBJ2-1
V gene: TRBV11-2
CDR3 DNA: TGTGCCAGCAGCCAGAGGTTGCTAGCGGGCTTCAGCTCCTACAATGAGCAGTTCTTC
CDR3 protein: CASSQRLLAGFSSYNEQFF

CDR3 length: 15
D gene: .
clone size: few
J gene: TRBJ1-3
V gene: TRBV4-1
CDR3 DNA: TGCGCCAGCAGCCAAGGGTCCATCTCTGGAAACACCATATATTTT
CDR3 protein: CASSQGSISGNTIYF

CDR3 length: 14
D gene: .
clone size: many
J gene: TRBJ1-4
V gene: TRBV5-1
CDR3 DNA: TGCGCCAGCAGCTTGGGACAGCTTAATGAAAAACTGTTTTTT
CDR3 protein: CASSLGQLNEKLFF

CDR3 length: 15
D gene: .
clone size: .
J gene: TRBJ2-5
V gene: TRBV12-3/TRBV12-4
CDR3 DNA: TGTGCCAGCAGTGCTGCGGGGCCGACGGGAGAGACCCAGTACTTC
CDR3 protein: CASSAAGPTGETQYF

CDR3 length: 13
D gene: .
clone size: .
J gene: TRBJ1-1
V gene: TRBV12-3/TRBV12-4
CDR3 DNA: TGTGCCAGCAGTTTGGGCAGTCGCACTGAAGCTTTCTTT
CDR3 protein: CASSLGSRTEAFF

CDR3 length: 15
D gene: .
clone size: .
J gene: TRBJ2-3
V gene: TRBV5-1
CDR3 DNA: TGCGCCAGCAGCTTGGAGGGAAGCGCCACAGATACGCAGTATTTT
CDR3 protein: CASSLEGSATDTQYF

CDR3 length: 15
D gene: .
clone size: .
J gene: TRBJ2-2
V gene: TRBV20-1
CDR3 DNA: TGCAGTGCTAGGCTTGTGCGGGGGAACACCGGGGAGCTGTTTTTT
CDR3 protein: CSARLVRGNTGELFF

CDR3 length: 13
D gene: .
clone size: few
J gene: TRBJ2-7
V gene: TRBV5-5
CDR3 DNA: TGTGCCAGCAGCTTGGCAGGGATCCACGAGCAGTACTTC
CDR3 protein: CASSLAGIHEQYF

CDR3 length: 12
D gene: TRBD1
clone size: many
J gene: TRBJ2-1
V gene: TRBV29-1
CDR3 DNA: TGCAGCACCGGACAGGGGCACAATGAGCAGTTCTTC
CDR3 protein: CSTGQGHNEQFF

CDR3 length: 14
D gene: .
clone size: few
J gene: TRBJ2-1
V gene: TRBV20-1
CDR3 DNA: TGCAGTGCGCCCGGGACTCGCCCGAGAGGTCGGCAGTTCTTC
CDR3 protein: CSAPGTRPRGRQFF

CDR3 length: 13
D gene: .
clone size: many
J gene: TRBJ1-1
V gene: TRBV6-5
CDR3 DNA: TGTGCCAGCAGCTTAGGACCTCGAACTGAAGCTTTCTTT
CDR3 protein: CASSLGPRTEAFF

CDR3 length: 14
D gene: TRBD2
clone size: .
J gene: TRBJ2-3
V gene: TRBV20-1
CDR3 DNA: TGCAGTGCCCCCGGGCGGGGGGCAACAGATACGCAGTATTTT
CDR3 protein: CSAPGRGATDTQYF

CDR3 length: 13
D gene: TRBD2
clone size: many
J gene: TRBJ2-7
V gene: TRBV6-5
CDR3 DNA: TGTGCCAGCAGTTACGTGGGGGGGAGCGAGCAGTACTTC
CDR3 protein: CASSYVGGSEQYF

CDR3 length: 15
D gene: .
clone size: many
J gene: TRBJ2-3
V gene: TRBV7-9
CDR3 DNA: TGTGCCAGCAGCTTAGGGACTTACGGCACAGATACGCAGTATTTT
CDR3 protein: CASSLGTYGTDTQYF

CDR3 length: 14
D gene: .
clone size: .
J gene: TRBJ2-1
V gene: TRBV24-1
CDR3 DNA: TGTGCCACCAGTCAACGGGGTCTACCCAATGAGCAGTTCTTC
CDR3 protein: CATSQRGLPNEQFF

CDR3 length: 13
D gene: .
clone size: few
J gene: TRBJ2-1
V gene: TRBV12-3/TRBV12-4
CDR3 DNA: TGTGCCAGCAGTTCCGACGGGGCCGGGGAGCAGTTCTTC
CDR3 protein: CASSSDGAGEQFF

CDR3 length: 14
D gene: TRBD2
clone size: many
J gene: TRBJ2-1
V gene: TRBV20-1
CDR3 DNA: TGCAGTGCTCGACTAGCGGGGTCCTACAATGAGCAGTTCTTC
CDR3 protein: CSARLAGSYNEQFF

CDR3 length: 14
D gene: TRBD1
clone size: .
J gene: TRBJ2-7
V gene: TRBV6-5
CDR3 DNA: TGTGCCAGCAGTTACAGGGGGCTCGGCTACGAGCAGTACTTC
CDR3 protein: CASSYRGLGYEQYF

CDR3 length: 16
D gene: .
clone size: .
J gene: TRBJ2-1
V gene: TRBV24-1
CDR3 DNA: TGTGCCACCAGTGATTCCTGGCTACCGGTGAGTAATGAGCAGTTCTTC
CDR3 protein: CATSDSWLPVSNEQFF